The 27 T cell receptor beta chains below come from one sample, sequenced in a study of shared clonotypes between healthy human individuals. Here immunoSEQ multiplex PCR was the method, and the copy in TCRdb shows in-frame clones only, minus some. The sample yields 2,500,000 or so clones, 85% to 95% seen once. Sequenced sample: naive CD4+ T cells from PBMCs. The sample's subset: CD45RA+ positively selected. All receptors derive from a man aged 18 to 35 in good health. Some clones in this sample may be carry-over from other donors' samples.

The CDR3 is CASSKNRGSNTEAFF. DNA of the CDR3: TGTGCCAGCAGCAAAAACAGGGGCTCGAACACTGAAGCTTTCTTT. The J gene is TRBJ1-1, the V gene TRBV21-1; the D call of TRBD1 is as the table states it, not checked on the DNA. TRBV21-1 is marked as a pseudogene. This CDR3 spans 15 amino acids.

J is TRBJ1-5 and V is TRBV10-3, with D perhaps matching TRBD1 (5 bases). The V end was cut by 4 bases, the J end by 5 bases, with 9 bases between. CDR3 size: 13 residues. Germline CDR1 ENHRY, CDR2 SYGVKD. The CDR3 loop is CAISGGRDQPQHF. The DNA for the CDR3 is TGTGCCATCAGTGGGGGCAGGGATCAGCCCCAGCATTTT.

This clone has a single count. The sample has other DNA sequences that encode this CDR3 too. CDR3 in amino acids: CASSTQGAGANVLTF. The CDR3 nucleotides are TGCGCCAGCAGCACGCAGGGTGCTGGGGCCAACGTCCTGACTTTC. This chain uses TRBV5-1 with TRBJ2-6, with a possible D match to TRBD1 (5 bases). This CDR3 comprises 15 residues. Germline CDR1 SGHRS, CDR2 YFSETQ. Trimming removed 4 bases at V and 2 bases at J, with 10 bases between.

Turning to this clone: One end of the junction fails to match germline, which may point to a read error. V gene TRBV7-3 combines with J gene TRBJ2-1; 9 bases line up with TRBD1. The CDR3 is 15 residues long. In germline, CDR1 is SGHTA, CDR2 FQGTGA. The CDR3 loop is CASSVTGGRYNEQFF. CDR3 nucleotide sequence: TGTGCCAGCAGCGTAACAGGGGGCCGATACAATGAGCAGTTCTTC.

The chain uses TRBV5-5 and TRBJ1-1, with D hard to call. Trimming pared 4 bases from V and 5 bases from J, leaving 15 bases between. Germline assignment: CDR1 SGHKS and CDR2 YYEKEE (reference sequence). The CDR3 spans 14 residues. CDR3: CASSPDFGPTEAFF. The CDR3 DNA reads TGTGCCAGCAGCCCCGATTTTGGGCCGACTGAAGCTTTCTTT.

This chain links TRBV7-3 with TRBJ2-3, with D possibly being TRBD2 (7 bases). Germline V gene data show CDR1 as SGHTA and CDR2 as FQGTGA. The CDR3 runs 15 residues. Trimming stripped 6 bases from V and 4 bases from J, with 17 bases between. CDR3: CASSSQGTTPDTQYF. The CDR3, as DNA: TGTGCCAGCAGTTCCCAGGGGACTACACCAGATACGCAGTATTTT.

The chain joins TRBV9 to TRBJ2-7; either TRBD1 or TRBD2 may supply D (5 bases each). With 0 bases removed from V and 3 bases from J, the gap between germline ends came to 13 bases. The CDR3 runs to 15 residues. Per the germline V gene, CDR1 is SGDLS and CDR2 is YYNGEE. CDR3 amino acids: CASSVEGSPHYEQYF. In DNA form, the CDR3 reads TGTGCCAGCAGCGTAGAGGGGAGTCCCCACTACGAGCAGTACTTC.

This chain uses TRBV19 with TRBJ2-3, with TRBD2 matching 10 bases. Germline trimming cut 7 bases from V and 5 bases from J; bases unmatched to any gene: 6. Germline V CDR1 and CDR2: LNHDA, SQIVND (reference sequence). The CDR3 covers 14 residues. CDR3 protein: CASISGRGGDTQYF. In nucleotides, the CDR3 is TGTGCCAGTATCAGCGGGAGGGGGGGAGATACGCAGTATTTT.

This chain joins TRBV28 and TRBJ2-7; 10 nucleotides agree with TRBD2. V trimming: 7 bases; J trimming: 3 bases; junction bases outside the gene matches: 9. Looked up from germline, CDR1 is MDHEN and CDR2 is SYDVKM. The CDR3 consists of 15 residues. The chain's CDR3 is CASNPSSGSLYEQYF. In DNA, the CDR3 is TGTGCCAGCAACCCATCTAGCGGGAGTCTCTACGAGCAGTACTTC. Supplemented by reference TRBV28 and TRBJ2-7, the full variable domain reads DVKVTQSSRYLVKRTGEKVFLECVQDMDHENMFWYRQDPGLGLRLIYFSYDVKMKEKGDIPEGYSVSREKKERFSLILESASTNQTSMYLCASNPSSGSLYEQYFGPGTRLTVT.

This clone is a singleton in its sample. This rearrangement joins TRBV4-3 to TRBJ2-7; 16 nucleotides match TRBD2. CDR1 is LGHNA, CDR2 YSLEER, per germline. The CDR3 totals 21 residues. V was pared by 3 bases and J by 0 bases, with 14 bases of the junction left unmatched. The CDR3 loop reads CASSQTGPGLAGGYGSYEQYF. The CDR3 DNA sequence: TGCGCCAGCAGCCAGACTGGACCGGGACTAGCGGGAGGGTATGGCTCCTACGAGCAGTACTTC.

The chain uses TRBV5-1 and TRBJ2-2; 12 bases align to TRBD1. Germline CDR1 SGHRS, CDR2 YFSETQ. The junction had 5 bases not matched to a gene; V was cut back by 5 bases and J by 6 bases. The CDR3 has 15 residues. The CDR3 spells CASRTGTGGPGELFF. As DNA, the CDR3 is TGCGCCAGCAGAACCGGGACAGGGGGCCCCGGGGAGCTGTTTTTT.

The chain uses TRBV7-9 and TRBJ2-3; 12 bases line up with TRBD2. The CDR3 length is 18 residues. CDR1 and CDR2 from the germline V gene are SEHNR and FQNEAQ (reference sequence). Unmatched junction bases numbered 11, after V lost 6 bases and J lost 1 base. CDR3 sequence reads: CASRALAGGLAGTDTQYF. The CDR3 coding sequence is TGTGCCAGCAGGGCACTAGCGGGAGGCCTGGCGGGCACAGATACGCAGTATTTT.

This sequence joins TRBV15 and TRBJ2-7, with D possibly matching TRBD1 (6 bases). Trimming took 0 bases from V and 7 from J, leaving 22 bases between them. Germline V gene data show CDR1 as LNHNV and CDR2 as YYDKDF (reference sequence). This CDR3 contains 17 residues. The CDR3 nucleotides are TGTGCCACCAGCAGAGATCAGGGAACAGGGAAACGCCGGGAGCAGTACTTC. Protein: CATSRDQGTGKRREQYF.

V and J are TRBV7-2 and TRBJ2-5; D ambiguous. The CDR3 runs to 12 residues. V was cut by 4 bases and J by 1 base, with 4 bases left in between. Germline V gene sequence: CDR1 SGHTA, CDR2 FQGNSA. In DNA form, the CDR3 reads TGTGCCAGCAGCTCGGTCCAAGAGACCCAGTACTTC. Its translation: CASSSVQETQYF.

This clone is a singleton in its sample. V is TRBV19 and J is TRBJ1-2, with a tentative D call TRBD1 (5 bases). Germline V lookup: CDR1 LNHDA, CDR2 SQIVND (reference sequence). The CDR3 runs 19 residues. V lost 6 bases and J 5 bases, leaving 31 bases between the germline ends. The CDR3 sequence: CASSRAGTPRRGAEYGYTF. CDR3 coding DNA: TGTGCCAGTAGCCGCGCCGGGACGCCTAGGAGGGGCGCGGAATATGGCTACACCTTC.

Points on this clone: Distinct nucleotide sequences in the sample also encode this CDR3. The J gene is TRBJ2-6, the V gene TRBV28; D is undetermined. Between the trimmed V and J ends, which lost 4 bases and 0 bases, there was a span of 4 bases. Looked up from germline, CDR1 is MDHEN and CDR2 is SYDVKM. The CDR3 consists of 14 residues. The CDR3 loop reads CASSSRSGANVLTF. The CDR3 nucleotides read TGTGCCAGCAGTTCCCGCTCTGGGGCCAACGTCCTGACTTTC. Looking up the rest from reference TRBV28 and TRBJ2-6 gives the full variable domain: DVKVTQSSRYLVKRTGEKVFLECVQDMDHENMFWYRQDPGLGLRLIYFSYDVKMKEKGDIPEGYSVSREKKERFSLILESASTNQTSMYLCASSSRSGANVLTFGAGSRLTVL.

In its sample, this clone was seen once. The J gene is TRBJ2-3, the V gene TRBV27, with 11 bases matching TRBD2. V shed 8 bases, J shed 2 bases, and the junction held 6 bases outside the gene matches. Germline V gene sequence: CDR1 MNHEY, CDR2 SMNVEV (reference sequence). The length of the CDR3 is 15 residues. The chain's CDR3 is CASLLAGGLTDTQYF. DNA for the CDR3: TGTGCCAGCCTCCTAGCGGGAGGACTCACAGATACGCAGTATTTT.

This sequence joins TRBV20-1 and TRBJ1-1; D is ambiguous. CDR1 is DFQATT, CDR2 SNEGSKA, per germline (reference sequence). CDR3 length equals 10 residues. The germline V and J ends were trimmed by 1 base and 11 bases, with 8 bases remaining between them. CDR3 sequence: CSARGLKAFF. CDR3 DNA: TGCAGTGCTAGAGGCCTAAAGGCTTTCTTT.

The J gene is TRBJ2-7, the V gene TRBV6-6; either TRBD1 or TRBD2 may supply D (5 bases each). V was shortened by 6 bases and J by 2 bases, with 17 bases between the two germline ends. Per the germline V gene, CDR1 is MNHNY and CDR2 is SVGAGI (reference sequence). There are 15 residues in the CDR3. The DNA of the CDR3 is TGTGCCAGCAGCCCATCCGGGGCGGATACCTACGAGCAGTACTTC. It translates to CASSPSGADTYEQYF.

J is TRBJ1-1 and V is TRBV5-4; perhaps TRBD1 as D (5 bases). Per germline, CDR1 SGHNT and CDR2 YYREEE (reference sequence). The germline V and J ends were trimmed by 3 bases and 1 base, with 16 bases remaining between them. CDR3 length: 16 amino acids. The DNA for the CDR3 is TGTGCCAGCAGCTCTGGTCCGGACGGGGGGAACACTGAAGCTTTCTTT. Translating gives CASSSGPDGGNTEAFF.

This clone was counted only a few times. The J gene is TRBJ1-4, the V gene TRBV9; D is ambiguous. This CDR3 is built from 14 residues. Germline CDR1 and CDR2: SGDLS and YYNGEE. Trimming shortened V by 0 bases and J by 5 bases, and 8 bases separated the two germline ends. The CDR3 bases are TGTGCCAGCAGCGTAGCAGGTTTCAATGAAAAACTGTTTTTT. It specifies CASSVAGFNEKLFF.

The V gene is TRBV5-1, the J gene TRBJ1-1, with D unresolved. V was trimmed by 2 bases and J by 6 bases, leaving 14 bases between them. CDR1 is SGHRS and CDR2 is YFSETQ in the germline V gene. The CDR3 has 14 residues. CDR3: CASSFGLAWPEAFF. The CDR3 DNA sequence: TGCGCCAGCAGCTTTGGTTTGGCCTGGCCTGAAGCTTTCTTT.

The chain combines TRBV2 with TRBJ1-5; D gene unclear. Germline CDR1 SNHLY, CDR2 FYNNEI. V was clipped by 6 bases and J by 8 bases, with 14 bases between them. The CDR3 spans 13 residues. The CDR3 protein is CASRDSEREPQHF. CDR3 nucleotide sequence: TGTGCCAGCAGGGACTCCGAGCGGGAGCCCCAGCATTTT.

This clone was found once. The V gene is TRBV7-9, the J gene TRBJ2-7; TRBD2 is a possible D gene (7 bases). The ends were cut back, 5 bases at V and 3 bases at J, with 14 bases in the middle. The V gene's germline CDR1 is SEHNR and CDR2 FQNEAQ (reference sequence). This CDR3 is built from 14 residues. The CDR3 spells CASSPPGGHYEQYF. CDR3 DNA: TGTGCCAGCAGCCCCCCCGGGGGGCACTACGAGCAGTACTTC.

The chain uses TRBV28 and TRBJ2-5, with 7 bases lining up with TRBD1. The end of the DNA is better explained by TRBJ2-7, so the J call may be wrong. From germline, CDR1 is MDHEN and CDR2 SYDVKM. This CDR3 contains 13 residues. The CDR3 DNA sequence: TGTGCCGGCCGGGACAGAAGAAACTACGAGCAGTACTTC. Encoded protein: CAGRDRRNYEQYF.

This clone is a singleton in its sample. This sequence joins TRBV9 and TRBJ2-5; D is perhaps TRBD2 (5 bases). CDR1 and CDR2 from the germline V gene are SGDLS and YYNGEE. The CDR3 contains 16 residues. With 3 bases removed from V and 5 bases from J, the gap between germline ends came to 20 bases. CDR3 sequence (DNA): TGTGCCAGCAGCGCTCGCCTAGAGGGCTCGGGGGAGACCCAGTACTTC. This encodes CASSARLEGSGETQYF.

This chain uses TRBV29-1 with TRBJ1-4, with D possibly TRBD1 on 5 matching bases. With 4 bases removed from V and 8 bases from J, the gap between germline ends came to 14 bases. The CDR3 is made up of 13 amino acids. From germline, CDR1 is SQVTM and CDR2 ANQGSEA. CDR3 DNA: TGCAGCGTTGGTACAGGAGCTTGGGAAAAACTGTTTTTT. Translating gives CSVGTGAWEKLFF.